The 32 T cell receptor beta chains listed next were all sequenced from one sample in a study of OX40 agonist ivuxolimab in advanced cancers. Using immunoSEQ multiplex PCR, the repertoire was profiled, and TCRdb retains in-frame clones only, with some absent. In the table there are around 5,100 clones, about two thirds of which are singletons. The sample was CD4+ or CD8+ T cells sorted from blood, taken in a trial of the OX40 agonist ivuxolimab. Every receptor here comes from an adult with an advanced solid tumor such as melanoma, head and neck, liver or kidney cancer.

The V call is TRBV4-3, the J call TRBJ1-3; D remains unclear. Deletions cut 6 bases from V and 1 base from J, with 13 bases between. CDR1 and CDR2 from the germline V gene are LGHNA and YSLEER. The CDR3 is 15 amino acids. CDR3 region: CASSHSRRSGNTIYF. CDR3 in DNA: TGCGCCAGCAGTCACTCGCGTAGGTCTGGAAACACCATATATTTT.

V is TRBV7-6 and J is TRBJ2-7; 8 nucleotides agree with TRBD2. V dropped 1 base and J dropped 3; count of bases not matched to a gene: 11. The germline V gene encodes CDR1 SGHVS and CDR2 FNYEAQ. There are 17 residues in the CDR3. CDR3 DNA sequence: TGTGCCAGCAGCTTAGGGATGTCGGGCGGGGGGCTCTACGAGCAGTACTTC. Translated: CASSLGMSGGGLYEQYF.

There are a few counts of this clone. The chain uses TRBV27 and TRBJ1-5; the D is unclear. The V end was cut by 3 bases, the J end by 5 bases, with 11 bases between. Germline V gene lookup returns CDR1 MNHEY and CDR2 SMNVEV (reference sequence). This CDR3 has 14 amino acids. The CDR3 nucleotides are TGTGCCAGCAGTTTGAACAGTCTCTATCAGCCCCAGCATTTT. It specifies CASSLNSLYQPQHF.

CDR3 nucleotides: TGTGCCAGCGGACAGGGGAGGTCTGAAGCTTTCTTT. Amino acid sequence: CASGQGRSEAFF. The rearrangement joins TRBV10-3 to TRBJ1-1; 9 nucleotides agree with TRBD1. After removal of 10 bases from V and 6 bases from J, the junction contained 6 bases not matched to a gene. This CDR3 is built from 12 residues. Germline-derived CDR1 and CDR2 are ENHRY and SYGVKD.

This sequence joins TRBV27 and TRBJ1-2, with a weak D call TRBD1 (6 bases). Germline V lookup: CDR1 MNHEY, CDR2 SMNVEV (reference sequence). The CDR3 runs 15 residues. V was clipped by 3 bases and J by 8 bases, with 19 bases between them. DNA for the CDR3: TGTGCCAGCAGTTTTACAGGCCCAGGGGCGGGAGGCTACACCTTC. Residues: CASSFTGPGAGGYTF.

In its sample, this clone was seen a few times. V usage is TRBV27 and J usage is TRBJ1-6, with D maybe TRBD1 (5 bases). Per the germline V gene, CDR1 is MNHEY and CDR2 is SMNVEV (reference sequence). The CDR3 totals 18 residues. Deletions cut 3 bases from V and 2 bases from J, with 17 bases between. The DNA of the CDR3 is TGTGCCAGCAGTTTTGGGGGGATTGGGACGACCTATAATTCACCCCTCCACTTT. This translates into CASSFGGIGTTYNSPLHF.

The rearrangement links TRBV4-3 to TRBJ2-1, with D possibly matching TRBD1 (5 bases). There are 13 residues in the CDR3. Trimming left V 4 bases short and J 2 bases short, with 6 bases between. Germline V gives CDR1 LGHNA, CDR2 YSLEER. CDR3 nucleotide sequence: TGCGCCAGCAGCCCGACAGCCTACAATGAGCAGTTCTTC. Protein: CASSPTAYNEQFF.

The chain uses TRBV28 and TRBJ1-2; D not resolved. Germline V lookup: CDR1 MDHEN, CDR2 SYDVKM. V was pared by 2 bases and J by 2 bases, with 6 bases between. The CDR3 is 13 amino acids. Here the CDR3 reads CASSLEINYGYTF. The DNA for the CDR3 is TGTGCCAGCAGTTTAGAGATAAACTATGGCTACACCTTC.

The chain joins TRBV7-8 to TRBJ2-1; D may match TRBD1 or TRBD2 (5 bases each). V was trimmed by 2 bases and J by 12 bases, leaving 20 bases between them. Germline V gives CDR1 SGHVS, CDR2 FQNEAQ. The CDR3 covers 15 residues. CDR3 sequence (DNA): TGTGCCAGCAGCTTATCCTATGGGGGAGAAAAGCGGCAGTTCTTC. Translated: CASSLSYGGEKRQFF.

The rearrangement uses TRBV4-3 and TRBJ2-2, with 9 positions matching TRBD2. The CDR3 covers 17 residues. Trimming cost V 0 bases and J 4 bases; bases outside gene matches: 6. CDR1 LGHNA and CDR2 YSLEER come from the germline V gene. The CDR3 sequence is CASSQEEAGGFTGELFF. The CDR3 region has the DNA TGCGCCAGCAGCCAAGAAGAAGCGGGAGGATTCACCGGGGAGCTGTTTTTT.

V usage is TRBV7-9 and J usage is TRBJ1-5; D unclear. The germline V and J ends were trimmed by 6 bases and 4 bases, with 13 bases remaining between them. This CDR3 is 14 amino acids long. Per germline, CDR1 SEHNR and CDR2 FQNEAQ (reference sequence). The chain's CDR3 is CASSFGGDNQPQHF. DNA of the CDR3: TGTGCCAGCAGTTTCGGCGGGGATAATCAGCCCCAGCATTTT. Full variable domain (missing parts from reference TRBV7-9 and TRBJ1-5): DTGVSQNPRHKITKRGQNVTFRCDPISEHNRLYWYRQTLGQGPEFLTYFQNEAQLEKSRLLSDRFSAERPKGSFSTLEIQRTEQGDSAMYLCASSFGGDNQPQHFGDGTRLSIL.

This clone was detected many times. The CDR3 loop is CAISESNRDRRRTEAFF. The CDR3 bases are TGTGCCATCAGTGAGTCCAACCGGGACAGAAGGAGGACTGAAGCTTTCTTT. This chain uses TRBV10-3 with TRBJ1-1, with TRBD1 matching 7 bases. In germline, CDR1 is ENHRY, CDR2 SYGVKD. Trimming removed 0 bases from V and 5 bases from J; junction bases left unmatched: 12. The CDR3 totals 17 residues.

The chain carries TRBV4-3 and TRBJ2-2, with TRBD1 matching 7 bases. The CDR3 runs 18 residues. The V segment lost 3 bases and the J segment 3 bases; nucleotides outside the gene matches: 13. Germline lookup yields CDR1 LGHNA and CDR2 YSLEER. The chain's CDR3 is CASSQHEETGLYTGELFF. For the CDR3, the DNA is TGCGCCAGCAGCCAGCATGAGGAGACAGGGCTTTACACCGGGGAGCTGTTTTTT.

The rearrangement uses TRBV9 and TRBJ2-3; 8 bases map to TRBD2. The CDR3 extends over 14 amino acids. The V segment lost 4 bases and the J segment 0 bases; nucleotides outside the gene matches: 1. Germline values: CDR1 SGDLS, CDR2 YYNGEE. Here the CDR3 reads CASSPSGSTDTQYF. Here the CDR3 DNA reads TGTGCCAGCAGCCCTAGCGGGAGCACAGATACGCAGTATTTT.

This clone is hyperexpanded. V is TRBV27 and J is TRBJ2-2; 8 bases fit TRBD1. Germline V CDR1 and CDR2: MNHEY, SMNVEV (reference sequence). After removal of 4 bases from V and 4 bases from J, the junction contained 11 bases not matched to a gene. This CDR3 contains 17 residues. CDR3: CASSSNRQGIGTGELFF. The CDR3, as DNA: TGTGCCAGCAGTTCTAACAGACAGGGGATAGGCACCGGGGAGCTGTTTTTT.

This clone was counted a single time. V and J are TRBV7-9 and TRBJ2-7, with D unclear. Per the germline V gene, CDR1 is SEHNR and CDR2 is FQNEAQ (reference sequence). The CDR3 has 11 residues. V shed 4 bases and J shed 3 bases, with 4 bases lying between them. CDR3 amino acids: CASSYNYEQYF. The CDR3, as DNA: TGTGCCAGCAGCTACAACTACGAGCAGTACTTC.

The V and J genes are TRBV19 and TRBJ2-4, with 9 positions matching TRBD1. With V trimmed by 3 bases and J by 8 bases, 5 bases remained unmatched. Germline assignment: CDR1 LNHDA and CDR2 SQIVND (reference sequence). This CDR3 region has 14 residues. The CDR3 DNA reads as TGTGCCAGTAGTATGACAGGGGGTAGTGACATTCAGTACTTC. As protein: CASSMTGGSDIQYF.

This chain links TRBV4-1 with TRBJ2-2, with 10 bases that match TRBD2. The CDR3 has 15 residues. In germline, CDR1 is MGHRA, CDR2 YSYEKL. The junction had 7 bases not matched to a gene; V was cut back by 5 bases and J by 7 bases. CDR3 in amino acids: CASSTAGGRIGELFF. The CDR3 region has the DNA TGCGCCAGCAGCACAGCGGGGGGGCGGATCGGGGAGCTGTTTTTT.

CDR3 sequence: CASSDEAPRYPNTIYF. The CDR3 region has the DNA TGTGCCAGCAGTGATGAGGCCCCGCGGTACCCAAACACCATATATTTT. The genes are TRBV2 and TRBJ1-3; no clear D. Trimming left V 3 bases short and J 6 bases short, with 18 bases between. The CDR3 covers 16 residues. Germline-derived CDR1 and CDR2 are SNHLY and FYNNEI.

Points on this clone: At one end the junction does not follow the germline gene, possibly because of a read error. The rearrangement links TRBV6-5 to TRBJ1-2, with no clear D. The CDR3 runs to 11 residues. CDR1 MNHEY and CDR2 SVGAGI come from the germline V gene. For the CDR3, the DNA is TGTGCCAGCAGTGAGAATGAAGAACCACCCTTC. It is translated as CASSENEEPPF.

Here the CDR3 DNA reads TGTGCCAGCAGCCGTGGGGGCCCGGGGAACATTCAGTACTTC. Amino acids: CASSRGGPGNIQYF. This chain uses TRBV16 with TRBJ2-4, with D perhaps matching TRBD1 (6 bases). Germline V gives CDR1 KGHSY, CDR2 FQNENV. Deletions cut 4 bases from V and 7 bases from J, with 14 bases between. The CDR3 spans 14 residues.

This clone is termed medium-sized. This chain joins TRBV10-3 and TRBJ1-2, with 7 bases identical to TRBD1. CDR1 is ENHRY and CDR2 is SYGVKD in the germline V gene. This CDR3 has 15 amino acids. V lost 11 bases and J lost 0; bases outside the gene matches: 12. The DNA of the CDR3 is TGTGCCTCTATGCCCAGACAGGGAGCTAACTATGGCTACACCTTC. Its translation is CASMPRQGANYGYTF.

As DNA, the CDR3 is TGCGCCAGCAGCCAAGAGAAGGTATGGGATACGCAGTATTTT. Its translation: CASSQEKVWDTQYF. V is TRBV4-1 and J is TRBJ2-3, with no clear D. The V gene's germline CDR1 is MGHRA and CDR2 YSYEKL. The CDR3 spans 14 residues. V was cut by 0 bases and J by 6 bases, with 10 bases left in between.

V usage is TRBV15 and J usage is TRBJ2-3, with D perhaps TRBD2 (6 bases). V lost 5 bases to trimming and J lost 5 bases, with 20 bases between them. The CDR3 has 16 amino acids. The germline V gene has CDR1 LNHNV and CDR2 YYDKDF (reference sequence). The CDR3, as DNA: TGTGCCACCAGCCTTTCCCGGCAGGGAGGCGGAGATACGCAGTATTTT. Translation: CATSLSRQGGGDTQYF.

The chain joins TRBV7-6 to TRBJ2-3, with TRBD2 matching over 10 bases. Trimming removed 5 bases from V and 5 bases from J; junction bases left unmatched: 10. The germline V gene encodes CDR1 SGHVS and CDR2 FNYEAQ. The CDR3 spans 16 residues. CDR3 region: CASSPLAGPVVDTQYF. The CDR3 region has the DNA TGTGCCAGCAGCCCACTAGCGGGACCGGTGGTAGATACGCAGTATTTT.

This clone has just a few counts. V is TRBV6-4 and J is TRBJ2-7; 12 nucleotides agree with TRBD2. The V gene end was trimmed by 2 bases and the J gene end by 7 bases; junction bases not matched to a gene: 0. CDR3 size: 13 residues. Germline V gives CDR1 MRHNA, CDR2 SNTAGT. The CDR3 nucleotides are TGTGCCAGCAGTGACGGGACTAGCGGGGAGCAGTACTTC. It yields the protein CASSDGTSGEQYF.

The J gene is TRBJ2-5, the V gene TRBV27; 9 nucleotides match TRBD2. CDR1 is MNHEY, CDR2 SMNVEV, per germline (reference sequence). This CDR3 region has 18 residues. The V and J ends lost 7 bases and 0 bases, in that order; junction bases with no gene match: 15. The CDR3 is CASKKFPRLAVDQETQYF. CDR3 DNA: TGTGCCAGCAAGAAATTTCCCCGACTAGCGGTCGACCAAGAGACCCAGTACTTC.

The V and J genes are TRBV13 and TRBJ2-2; 10 nucleotides line up with TRBD1. CDR3 length: 17 residues. J lost 6 bases, V lost 5 bases, and 12 bases had no gene match. Germline values: CDR1 PRHDT, CDR2 FYEKMQ (reference sequence). The CDR3 nucleotides read TGTGCCAGCAGCCGGTTGGCGACAGGGGGCGCATCCGGGGAGCTGTTTTTT. As protein: CASSRLATGGASGELFF.

V gene TRBV11-3 combines with J gene TRBJ2-1, with 7 positions matching TRBD2. CDR1 SGHNT and CDR2 YENEEA come from the germline V gene. V gave up 3 bases and J gave up 10 bases; unmatched junction bases: 6. The CDR3 has 13 amino acids. CDR3 region: CASSFLAEREQFF. CDR3 nucleotide sequence: TGTGCCAGCAGCTTCCTAGCGGAGAGGGAGCAGTTCTTC. The full variable domain, its missing parts supplied by reference TRBV11-3 and TRBJ2-1, is EAGVVQSPRYKIIEKKQPVAFWCNPISGHNTLYWYLQNLGQGPELLIRYENEEAVDDSQLPKDRFSAERLKGVDSTLKIQPAELGDSAVYLCASSFLAEREQFFGPGTRLTVL.

V and J are TRBV5-4 and TRBJ1-2; D is perhaps TRBD1 (5 bases). V was cut by 2 bases and J by 7 bases, with 15 bases left in between. There are 14 residues in the CDR3. Germline CDR1 reads SGHNT; CDR2 reads YYREEE (reference sequence). In nucleotides, the CDR3 is TGTGCCAGCAGCTTAACGGGGACCGGATTTGGCTACACCTTC. Translated: CASSLTGTGFGYTF.

The rearrangement uses TRBV9 and TRBJ2-1, with D perhaps TRBD1 (5 bases). V was pared by 4 bases and J by 2 bases, with 10 bases between. Germline CDR1 reads SGDLS; CDR2 reads YYNGEE. The CDR3 runs to 14 residues. In nucleotides, the CDR3 is TGTGCCAGCAGCTTTCCGGACACCTACAATGAGCAGTTCTTC. Protein product: CASSFPDTYNEQFF.

The chain employs TRBV20-1 and TRBJ2-2; D remains ambiguous. V lost 5 bases to trimming and J lost 8 bases, with 9 bases between them. From germline, CDR1 is DFQATT and CDR2 SNEGSKA (reference sequence). The CDR3 extends over 11 amino acids. CDR3 bases: TGCAGTGCTCCGTTCTCGGGGGAGCTGTTTTTT. Translating it yields CSAPFSGELFF.